This T cell receptor (beta chain) emerged from a study of cytomegalovirus exposure and HLA in healthy donors. Looking at the study overall: Samples from HLA-typed donors yielded some 85 million unique TCRs in an early data release. Overall study findings and caveats: Evidence from a later analysis indicated that most CMV-associated TCR beta chains looked HLA-restricted.

From germline, CDR1 is SEHNR and CDR2 FQNEAQ (reference sequence). V was pared by 4 bases and J by 0 bases, with 10 bases between. This CDR3 spans 15 amino acids. It was with 60 Vbeta and 13 Jbeta primers that the PCR ran. This table comes from immunoSEQ multiplex PCR, and its TCRdb copy is limited to in-frame clones, with some not included. The sample comprises roughly 110,000 clones, more than 65% of which are singletons, and approximately 9.9% rests with the top ten. This clone was picked up one time. Its antigen is unidentified. This chain joins TRBV7-9 and TRBJ1-5, with D perhaps matching TRBD1 (5 bases). The TCR comes from a man in his forties in good health and CMV-seropositive. Sequences were obtained from PBMCs. The CDR3 spells CASSWEGLSNQPQHF. DNA of the CDR3: TGTGCCAGCAGCTGGGAGGGACTTAGCAATCAGCCCCAGCATTTT. Full variable domain (remainder filled in from reference TRBV7-9 and TRBJ1-5): DTGVSQNPRHKITKRGQNVTFRCDPISEHNRLYWYRQTLGQGPEFLTYFQNEAQLEKSRLLSDRFSAERPKGSFSTLEIQRTEQGDSAMYLCASSWEGLSNQPQHFGDGTRLSIL.